These 11 T cell receptor beta chains were sequenced from one sample in a study of T cells after yellow fever vaccination. One entry per CDR3 protein results from TCRdb running MiXCR on the 5' RACE reads. The profile shows about 340,000 distinct CDR3 sequences, almost 4% of them singletons. The sample here was PBMCs, taken 5 days after the yellow fever booster vaccination. The origin of the receptors is a man between 18 and 29 years old who received the YFV17D yellow fever vaccine.

This clonotype was counted many times. V and J are TRBV5-5 and TRBJ2-2, with 7 bases lining up with TRBD2. Germline values: CDR1 SGHKS, CDR2 YYEKEE (reference sequence). Unmatched junction bases numbered 4, after V lost 2 bases and J lost 3 bases. The CDR3 spans 15 residues. The CDR3 protein is CASSFRGDHTGELFF. In DNA, the CDR3 is TGTGCCAGCAGCTTCCGGGGGGATCACACCGGGGAGCTGTTTTTT.

This clonotype was picked up many times. J is TRBJ2-3 and V is TRBV29-1; maybe TRBD1 (5 bases). Trimming took 4 bases from V and 1 from J, leaving 9 bases between them. The CDR3 totals 13 residues. Germline-derived CDR1 and CDR2 are SQVTM and ANQGSEA. The CDR3 nucleotides are TGCAGCGTTGTGGGGCCGCGCACAGATACGCAGTATTTT. Translating gives CSVVGPRTDTQYF.

In its sample, this clonotype was seen many times. This sequence joins TRBV29-1 and TRBJ2-6; tentative D call: TRBD2 (6 bases). Germline V lookup: CDR1 SQVTM, CDR2 ANQGSEA. This CDR3 is 17 amino acids long. V lost 3 bases to trimming and J lost 0 bases, with 15 bases between them. CDR3 residues: CSVEVGTSLSGANVLTF. In nucleotides, the CDR3 is TGCAGCGTTGAGGTAGGGACTTCACTCTCTGGGGCCAACGTCCTGACTTTC.

The genes are TRBV14 and TRBJ2-3; a weak D match, TRBD2 (7 bases). Germline CDR1 reads SGHDN; CDR2 reads FVKESK. V lost 0 bases and J 9 bases, leaving 16 bases between the germline ends. CDR3 size: 15 residues. The CDR3 DNA sequence: TGTGCCAGCAGCCAAGATTATCGGTGGGGGGGCACGCAGTATTTT. Translated: CASSQDYRWGGTQYF. Supplemented by reference TRBV14 and TRBJ2-3, the full variable domain reads EAGVTQFPSHSVIEKGQTVTLRCDPISGHDNLYWYRRVMGKEIKFLLHFVKESKQDESGMPNNRFLAERTGGTYSTLKVQPAELEDSGVYFCASSQDYRWGGTQYFGPGTRLTVL.

In its sample, this clonotype was seen many times. The chain uses TRBV7-9 and TRBJ2-2; D gene ambiguous. This CDR3 is 17 amino acids long. Trimming removed 1 base at V and 1 base at J, with 13 bases between. Germline V CDR1 and CDR2: SEHNR, FQNEAQ (reference sequence). The CDR3 nucleotides are TGTGCCAGCAGCTTAGGGAGCGTGACAAGGAACACCGGGGAGCTGTTTTTT. This sequence encodes CASSLGSVTRNTGELFF.

The V gene is TRBV3-1, the J gene TRBJ1-1; D is ambiguous. Between the trimmed V and J ends, which lost 0 bases and 3 bases, there was a span of 17 bases. The length of the CDR3 is 17 residues. Germline CDR1 is LGHDT and CDR2 is YNNKEL (reference sequence). CDR3 nucleotides: TGTGCCAGCAGCCAAGAAAAGGGTGGTGTGACGGACACTGAAGCTTTCTTT. This gives the protein CASSQEKGGVTDTEAFF.

This clonotype has a handful of counts. The chain has TRBV5-1 and TRBJ2-5; D is perhaps TRBD2 (5 bases). V lost 2 bases and J lost 9, with 17 bases in between. Germline CDR1 is SGHRS and CDR2 is YFSETQ. CDR3 length equals 14 residues. The CDR3 coding sequence is TGCGCCAGCAGCTTCTCCGGTGGGAGTTTGGCCCAGTACTTC. Translation: CASSFSGGSLAQYF.

This clonotype turned up a few times. J is TRBJ2-7 and V is TRBV5-8, with 7 bases identical to TRBD1. Germline V gene data show CDR1 as SGHTS and CDR2 as YDEGEE. Trimming removed 5 bases from V and 0 bases from J; junction bases left unmatched: 8. The CDR3 is 15 amino acids. CDR3 bases: TGTGCCAGCAGGGAATTCGGGACAGTCTCCTACGAGCAGTACTTC. Protein product: CASREFGTVSYEQYF.

This clonotype has more than one count but fewer than ten. The chain recombines TRBV7-8 with TRBJ2-1; D gene ambiguous. V was shortened by 7 bases and J by 5 bases, with 9 bases between the two germline ends. The CDR3 is made up of 12 amino acids. Germline V lookup: CDR1 SGHVS, CDR2 FQNEAQ. In nucleotides, the CDR3 is TGTGCCAGCACCCTGGACCACAATGAGCAGTTCTTC. It is translated as CASTLDHNEQFF.

The J gene is TRBJ1-1, the V gene TRBV18, with a weak D call TRBD1 (5 bases). Per the germline V gene, CDR1 is KGHSH and CDR2 is LQKENI. The CDR3 covers 14 residues. V was cut by 3 bases and J by 6 bases, with 14 bases left in between. The chain's CDR3 is CASSPTGADAEAFF. DNA of the CDR3: TGTGCCAGCTCACCTACCGGGGCAGACGCTGAAGCTTTCTTT.

This clonotype was seen more than once but under ten times. This chain uses TRBV19 with TRBJ1-2; D is ambiguous. With 7 bases removed from V and 2 bases from J, the gap between germline ends came to 8 bases. CDR1 and CDR2 from the germline V gene are LNHDA and SQIVND (reference sequence). CDR3 size: 12 residues. The CDR3 coding sequence is TGTGCCAGTAAAAGGGCGAACTATGGCTACACCTTC. Encoded protein: CASKRANYGYTF.